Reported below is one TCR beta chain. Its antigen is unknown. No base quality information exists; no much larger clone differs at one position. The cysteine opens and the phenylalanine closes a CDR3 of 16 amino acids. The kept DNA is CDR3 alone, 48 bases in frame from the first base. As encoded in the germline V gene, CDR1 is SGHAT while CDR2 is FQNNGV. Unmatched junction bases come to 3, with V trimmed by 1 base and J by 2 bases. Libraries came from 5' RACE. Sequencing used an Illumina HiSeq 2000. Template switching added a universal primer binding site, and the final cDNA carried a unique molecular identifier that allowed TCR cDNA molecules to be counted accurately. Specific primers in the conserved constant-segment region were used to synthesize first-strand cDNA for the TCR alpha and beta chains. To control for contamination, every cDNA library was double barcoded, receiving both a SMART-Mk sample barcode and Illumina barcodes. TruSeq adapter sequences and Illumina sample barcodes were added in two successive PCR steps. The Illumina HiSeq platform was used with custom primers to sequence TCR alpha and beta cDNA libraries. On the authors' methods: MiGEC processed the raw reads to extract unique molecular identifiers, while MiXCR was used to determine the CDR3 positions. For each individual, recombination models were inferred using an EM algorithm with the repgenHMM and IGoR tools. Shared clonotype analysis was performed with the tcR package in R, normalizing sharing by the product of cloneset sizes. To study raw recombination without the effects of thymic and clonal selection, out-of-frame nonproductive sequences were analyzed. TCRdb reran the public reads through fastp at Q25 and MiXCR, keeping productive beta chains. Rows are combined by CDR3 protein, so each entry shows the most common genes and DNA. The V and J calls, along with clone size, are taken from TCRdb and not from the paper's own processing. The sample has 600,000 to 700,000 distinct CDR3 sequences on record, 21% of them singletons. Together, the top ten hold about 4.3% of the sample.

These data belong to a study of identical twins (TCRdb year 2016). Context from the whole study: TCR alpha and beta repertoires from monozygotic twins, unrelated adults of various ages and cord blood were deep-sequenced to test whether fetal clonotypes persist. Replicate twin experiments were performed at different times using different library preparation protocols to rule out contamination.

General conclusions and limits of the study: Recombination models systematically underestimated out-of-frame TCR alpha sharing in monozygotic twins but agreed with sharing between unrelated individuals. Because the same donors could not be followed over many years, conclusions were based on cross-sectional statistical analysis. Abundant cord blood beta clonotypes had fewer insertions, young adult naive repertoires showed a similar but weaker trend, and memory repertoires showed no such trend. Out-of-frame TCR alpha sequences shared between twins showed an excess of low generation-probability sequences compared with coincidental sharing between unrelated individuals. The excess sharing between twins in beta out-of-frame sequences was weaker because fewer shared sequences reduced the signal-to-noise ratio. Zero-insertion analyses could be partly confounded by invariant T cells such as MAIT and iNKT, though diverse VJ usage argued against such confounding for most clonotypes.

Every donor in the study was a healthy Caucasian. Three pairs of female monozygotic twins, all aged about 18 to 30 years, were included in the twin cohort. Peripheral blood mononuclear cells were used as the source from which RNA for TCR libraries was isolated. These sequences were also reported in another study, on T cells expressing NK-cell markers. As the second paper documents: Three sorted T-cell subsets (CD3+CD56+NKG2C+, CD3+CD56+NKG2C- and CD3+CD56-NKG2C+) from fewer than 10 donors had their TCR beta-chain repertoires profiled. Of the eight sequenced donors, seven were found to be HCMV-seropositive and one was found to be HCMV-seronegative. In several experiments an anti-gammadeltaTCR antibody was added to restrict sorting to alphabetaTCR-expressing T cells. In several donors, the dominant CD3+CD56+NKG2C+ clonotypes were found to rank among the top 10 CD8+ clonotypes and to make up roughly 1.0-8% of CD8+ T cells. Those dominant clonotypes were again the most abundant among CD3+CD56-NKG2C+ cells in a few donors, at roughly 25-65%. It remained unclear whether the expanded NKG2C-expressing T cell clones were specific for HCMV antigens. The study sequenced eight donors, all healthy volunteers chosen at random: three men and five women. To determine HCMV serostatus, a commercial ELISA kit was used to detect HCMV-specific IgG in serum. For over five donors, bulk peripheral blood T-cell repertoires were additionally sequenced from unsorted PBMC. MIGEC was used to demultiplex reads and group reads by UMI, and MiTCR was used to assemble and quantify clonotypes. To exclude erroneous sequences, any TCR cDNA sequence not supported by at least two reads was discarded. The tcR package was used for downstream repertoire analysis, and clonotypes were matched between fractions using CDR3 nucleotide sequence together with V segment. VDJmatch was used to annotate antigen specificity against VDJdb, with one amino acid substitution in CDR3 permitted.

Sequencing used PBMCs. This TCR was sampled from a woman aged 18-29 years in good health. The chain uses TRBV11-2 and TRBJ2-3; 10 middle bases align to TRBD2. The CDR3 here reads CASSLVLAGYTDTQYF. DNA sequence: TGTGCCAGCAGCTTAGTACTAGCGGGGTACACAGATACGCAGTATTTT.